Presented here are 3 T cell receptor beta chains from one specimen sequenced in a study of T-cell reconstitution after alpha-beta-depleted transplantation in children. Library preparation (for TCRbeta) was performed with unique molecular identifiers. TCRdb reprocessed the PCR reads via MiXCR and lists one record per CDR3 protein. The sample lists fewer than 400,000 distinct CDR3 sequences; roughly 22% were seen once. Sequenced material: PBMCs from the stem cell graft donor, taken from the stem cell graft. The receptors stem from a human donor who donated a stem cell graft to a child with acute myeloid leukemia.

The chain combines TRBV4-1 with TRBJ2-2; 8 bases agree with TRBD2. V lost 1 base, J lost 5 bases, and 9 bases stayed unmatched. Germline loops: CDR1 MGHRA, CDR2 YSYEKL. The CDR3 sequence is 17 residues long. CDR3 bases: TGCGCCAGCAGCCAAGTGAAAGCGGGAGTGATTACCGGGGAGCTGTTTTTT. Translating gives CASSQVKAGVITGELFF.

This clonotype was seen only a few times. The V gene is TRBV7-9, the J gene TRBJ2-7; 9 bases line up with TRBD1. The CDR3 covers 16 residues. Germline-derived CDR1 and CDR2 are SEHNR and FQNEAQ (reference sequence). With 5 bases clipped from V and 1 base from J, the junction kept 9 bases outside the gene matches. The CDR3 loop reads CASSPTGQGPSYEQYF. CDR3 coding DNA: TGTGCCAGCAGCCCTACGGGACAGGGACCTTCCTACGAGCAGTACTTC. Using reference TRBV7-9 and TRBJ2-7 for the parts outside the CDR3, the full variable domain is DTGVSQNPRHKITKRGQNVTFRCDPISEHNRLYWYRQTLGQGPEFLTYFQNEAQLEKSRLLSDRFSAERPKGSFSTLEIQRTEQGDSAMYLCASSPTGQGPSYEQYFGPGTRLTVT.

CDR3 loop: CASDARTGWDGYTF. CDR3 nucleotides: TGTGCCAGTGACGCCCGGACAGGGTGGGATGGCTACACCTTC. V and J are TRBV12-3 or TRBV12-4 and TRBJ1-2; 8 bases align to TRBD1. CDR3 length: 14 residues. V was clipped by 9 bases and J by 6 bases; unmatched bases: 12.